This TCR beta chain was identified during a study of type 1 regulatory T cells. Study in general: T-allo10 is a Tr1-enriched, alloantigen-specific CD4 T cell product made in vitro. The study, taken as a whole, reports: Tr1 cells had a more restricted TCR repertoire than non-Tr1 cells.

Germline CDR1 and CDR2: DFQATT and SNEGSKA (reference sequence). The CDR3 runs 17 residues. Trimming took 3 bases from V and 5 from J; bases not matched to a gene: 13. TCRdb analysed the reads with MiXCR anew, one entry per CDR3 protein. The profile covers about 71,000 distinct CDR3 sequences, with under 25% appearing a single time and 7% to 10% taken by the ten largest. This clonotype was seen only a few times. The antigen is undetermined. The rearrangement links TRBV20-1 to TRBJ2-7, with 13 bases lining up with TRBD2. The sequenced material came from cultured type 1 regulatory T (Tr1) cells, either the whole culture or a sorted fraction (not recorded which). The TCR sequence derives from a human donor in good health. CDR3 residues: CSASGGLAGARGDEQYF. CDR3 nucleotides: TGCAGTGCTAGTGGTGGACTAGCGGGAGCCCGGGGAGACGAGCAGTACTTC.